A single sample is the source of the 29 T cell receptor beta chains below, sequenced in a study of human T cells and chemical hapten exposure. One entry per CDR3 protein, called by TCRdb with MiXCR from the RACE reads. The data hold some 49,000 distinct CDR3 sequences, with around 9.3% observed a single time. Specified time point: patch test 1, 2 weeks after DPC sensitization. Specified treatment: therapeutic diphenylcyclopropenone sensitization with weekly scalp DPC. Sequenced material: whole blood, taken in connection with sensitization to the hapten diphenylcyclopropenone (DPC). Receptors originate from a woman aged 45-65 years with alopecia areata. Some clones in this sample may be carry-over from other donors' samples.

This clonotype has a count of ten or more. The rearrangement links TRBV29-1 to TRBJ2-1; TRBD2 might be the D (6 bases). Trimming took 7 bases from V and 0 from J, leaving 16 bases between them. The CDR3 has 15 amino acids. Germline CDR1 is SQVTM and CDR2 is ANQGSEA. The CDR3 nucleotides are TGCAGCGGGACCCTCGGGGGTGGCTCCTACAATGAGCAGTTCTTC. It encodes CSGTLGGGSYNEQFF.

This clonotype was seen at least ten times. This sequence joins TRBV18 and TRBJ2-1; tentatively, D is TRBD1 (7 bases). V dropped 0 bases and J dropped 9 bases, with 18 bases sitting between them. The germline gives CDR1 KGHSH, CDR2 LQKENI. The CDR3 has 16 amino acids. CDR3 loop: CASSPPGAGGKTEQFF. The CDR3 nucleotides are TGTGCCAGCTCACCACCGGGGGCAGGGGGGAAGACTGAGCAGTTCTTC.

This chain connects TRBV5-1 to TRBJ2-7; a weak D match, TRBD2 (5 bases). Trimming cost V 0 bases and J 0 bases, with 16 bases left between them. From germline, CDR1 is SGHRS and CDR2 YFSETQ. The length of the CDR3 is 17 residues. For the CDR3, the DNA is TGCGCCAGCAGCTTGGCCCCACCTGGTCGGGGCTCCTACGAGCAGTACTTC. The encoded protein is CASSLAPPGRGSYEQYF.

This clonotype was seen ten or more times. V is TRBV6-6 and J is TRBJ2-3; 12 positions agree with TRBD2. This CDR3 comprises 17 residues. V shed 0 bases, J shed 4 bases, and the junction held 5 bases outside the gene matches. Germline values: CDR1 MNHNY, CDR2 SVGAGI (reference sequence). The CDR3 region has the DNA TGTGCCAGCAGTTACTCGAGACTAGCGGGAGTCTCAGATACGCAGTATTTT. Translated, it gives CASSYSRLAGVSDTQYF.

This clonotype was recorded at least ten times. The rearrangement uses TRBV3-1 and TRBJ2-1, with a possible D match to TRBD2 (6 bases). V dropped 2 bases and J dropped 5 bases, with 10 bases sitting between them. This CDR3 comprises 14 residues. Germline CDR1 and CDR2: LGHDT and YNNKEL (reference sequence). The CDR3 region has the DNA TGTGCCAGCAGCCAACCCCTAGCGAACAATGAGCAGTTCTTC. The encoded protein is CASSQPLANNEQFF.

The DNA for the CDR3 is TGTGCCAGCAGCTTGGGGTTAGCGGGCTCCTCCTACAATGAGCAGTTCTTC. Translated, it gives CASSLGLAGSSYNEQFF. The chain uses TRBV5-4 and TRBJ2-1; TRBD2 matches 7 bases. The length of the CDR3 is 17 residues. The germline V gene encodes CDR1 SGHNT and CDR2 YYREEE (reference sequence). J gave up 0 bases and V 0 bases, and 6 bases lay outside the gene matches.

This clonotype has ten or more counts. V is TRBV29-1 and J is TRBJ2-7; D is unresolved. Germline-derived CDR1 and CDR2 are SQVTM and ANQGSEA. Trimming pared 0 bases from V and 4 bases from J, leaving 7 bases between. The CDR3 is made up of 12 amino acids. The DNA for the CDR3 is TGCAGCGTTGAAGAATCAACTTACGAGCAGTACTTC. Its translation is CSVEESTYEQYF.

This clonotype has a count of ten or more. This chain connects TRBV21-1 to TRBJ2-3; the D segment call TRBD1 is taken from the table without a DNA check. TRBV21-1 corresponds to a pseudogene. This CDR3 comprises 12 residues. The CDR3 reads CEGGGGEDTQYF. The DNA of the CDR3 is TGCGAGGGTGGAGGGGGCGAAGATACGCAGTATTTT.

This clonotype was counted at least ten times. The rearrangement joins TRBV7-6 to TRBJ1-5; D not resolved. The V end lost 3 bases, the J end lost 1 base, and 4 bases lay between the germline ends. CDR3 length: 13 amino acids. Germline V CDR1 and CDR2: SGHVS, FNYEAQ. The DNA of the CDR3 is TGTGCCAGCAGCTTGGCAAGCAATCAGCCCCAGCATTTT. Translated: CASSLASNQPQHF.

V gene TRBV29-1 combines with J gene TRBJ1-1, with no clear D. The CDR3 spans 12 residues. Germline V lookup: CDR1 SQVTM, CDR2 ANQGSEA. V shed 7 bases and J shed 6 bases, with 15 bases lying between them. The chain's CDR3 is CSASPGSSEAFF. The CDR3 DNA is TGCAGCGCCTCTCCGGGGAGCTCTGAAGCTTTCTTT.

This clonotype has at least ten counts. J is TRBJ2-7 and V is TRBV5-1; D ambiguous. Trimming left V 1 base short and J 4 bases short, with 12 bases between. Germline CDR1 reads SGHRS; CDR2 reads YFSETQ. CDR3 length: 14 residues. The CDR3 sequence is CASSLWSGGYEQYF. In DNA form, the CDR3 reads TGCGCCAGCAGCTTGTGGTCAGGCGGATACGAGCAGTACTTC.

At least ten counts were recorded for this clonotype. The chain links TRBV28 to TRBJ2-7, with D maybe TRBD2 (6 bases). The length of the CDR3 is 16 residues. In germline, CDR1 is MDHEN, CDR2 SYDVKM. Trimming cost V 6 bases and J 7 bases, with 25 bases left between them. CDR3 coding DNA: TGTGCCAGCAGCCGCTCCGGTGGCGGGAAGCTGAGAGAGCAGTACTTC. This sequence encodes CASSRSGGGKLREQYF.

The count of this clonotype is one. The V call is TRBV27, the J call TRBJ2-7, with a tentative D call TRBD2 (5 bases). CDR1 and CDR2 from the germline V gene are MNHEY and SMNVEV (reference sequence). The CDR3 has 11 amino acids. V lost 6 bases and J 5 bases, leaving 8 bases between the germline ends. The CDR3 region has the DNA TGTGCCAGCAGACTAGAGGACGAGCAGTACTTC. Translation gives CASRLEDEQYF.

This clonotype was observed at least ten times. The chain couples TRBV12-3 or TRBV12-4 to TRBJ1-5; tentatively, D is TRBD1 (6 bases). The CDR3 covers 14 residues. Trimming removed 6 bases from V and 1 base from J, with 10 bases in between. CDR3 amino acids: CASSQQGSNQPQHF. CDR3 DNA: TGTGCCAGCAGCCAACAGGGAAGCAATCAGCCCCAGCATTTT.

This clonotype showed up many times. This chain links TRBV6-5 with TRBJ1-6; TRBD1 agrees at 8 bases. The CDR3 is 14 residues long. J lost 10 bases, V lost 5 bases, and 7 bases had no gene match. Germline lookup yields CDR1 MNHEY and CDR2 SVGAGI. The CDR3 nucleotides read TGTGCCAGCAGTCCGGTACAGGGGGGATCACCCCTCCACTTT. Translating gives CASSPVQGGSPLHF.

This clonotype occurred once. The chain links TRBV4-1 to TRBJ2-6, with D perhaps matching TRBD1 (6 bases). The CDR3 loop spans 17 amino acids. Germline-derived CDR1 and CDR2 are MGHRA and YSYEKL. Between the trimmed V and J ends, which lost 0 bases and 2 bases, there was a span of 11 bases. The CDR3 spells CASSQEWTVPGANVLTF. The CDR3 DNA is TGCGCCAGCAGCCAAGAGTGGACAGTCCCTGGGGCCAACGTCCTGACTTTC.

The table lists this clonotype with many counts. This CDR3 is CSASPPAGPYEQYF. CDR3 coding DNA: TGCAGTGCTAGTCCTCCGGCCGGCCCCTACGAGCAGTACTTC. This chain connects TRBV20-1 to TRBJ2-7; D unclear. Germline CDR1 and CDR2: DFQATT and SNEGSKA (reference sequence). This CDR3 has 14 residues. V was shortened by 3 bases and J by 2 bases, with 14 bases between the two germline ends.

This clonotype was observed many times. The CDR3 here is CASSQPQQNGKAFF. The CDR3 coding sequence is TGTGCCAGCAGCCAACCGCAACAAAACGGCAAAGCTTTCTTT. The rearrangement joins TRBV3-1 to TRBJ1-1; D gene uncertain. Trimming shortened V by 2 bases and J by 9 bases, and 16 bases separated the two germline ends. This CDR3 is built from 14 residues. Germline CDR1 LGHDT, CDR2 YNNKEL (reference sequence). The variable domain in full, completed from reference TRBV3-1 and TRBJ1-1, reads DTAVSQTPKYLVTQMGNDKSIKCEQNLGHDTMYWYKQDSKKFLKIMFSYNNKELIINETVPNRFSPKSPDKAHLNLHINSLELGDSAVYFCASSQPQQNGKAFFGQGTRLTVV.

This clonotype was seen repeatedly, ten times or more. V gene TRBV15 combines with J gene TRBJ1-3, with a weak D call TRBD1 (6 bases). CDR1 and CDR2 (germline): LNHNV, YYDKDF (reference sequence). Trimming removed 4 bases from V and 2 bases from J, with 9 bases in between. This CDR3 has 14 residues. In DNA form, the CDR3 reads TGTGCCACCAGCACCGGGACAACTGGAAACACCATATATTTT. It yields the protein CATSTGTTGNTIYF.

The chain recombines TRBV28 with TRBJ2-4; 9 bases are a match to TRBD1. With V trimmed by 5 bases and J by 8 bases, 7 bases remained unmatched. The CDR3 totals 14 residues. CDR1 and CDR2 (germline): MDHEN, SYDVKM. CDR3 bases: TGTGCCAGCAGTCCGGGACAGGGTTTTGACATTCAGTACTTC. Amino acid sequence: CASSPGQGFDIQYF.

Ten or more counts support this clonotype. The chain carries TRBV18 and TRBJ2-3; 7 bases are a match to TRBD1. Germline V gives CDR1 KGHSH, CDR2 LQKENI. J lost 0 bases, V lost 3 bases, and 3 bases had no gene match. The CDR3 consists of 15 residues. Written as DNA, the CDR3 is TGTGCCAGCTCACCTACGGGACAGAGCACAGATACGCAGTATTTT. Its protein product is CASSPTGQSTDTQYF.

This clonotype was counted ten times or more. Here the CDR3 reads CATSRTRQLNSPLHF. The DNA of the CDR3 is TGTGCCACCAGCAGGACCCGACAGCTAAATTCACCCCTCCACTTT. The V gene is TRBV15, the J gene TRBJ1-6; TRBD1 might be the D (5 bases). Germline loops: CDR1 LNHNV, CDR2 YYDKDF (reference sequence). The CDR3 extends over 15 amino acids. V lost 3 bases and J lost 7, with 13 bases in between.

This clonotype was counted only a few times. The chain combines TRBV7-6 with TRBJ2-1; 13 nucleotides match TRBD2. The CDR3 covers 17 residues. V dropped 4 bases and J dropped 8; count of bases not matched to a gene: 11. Germline values: CDR1 SGHVS, CDR2 FNYEAQ. Here the CDR3 reads CASSSLAGGLSRDEQFF. CDR3 DNA: TGTGCCAGCAGCTCACTAGCGGGAGGGCTGAGTAGGGATGAGCAGTTCTTC.

The sample holds a few counts of this clonotype. The J gene is TRBJ2-7, the V gene TRBV7-2; D unclear. Germline V lookup: CDR1 SGHTA, CDR2 FQGNSA. V lost 5 bases, J lost 2 bases, and 19 bases lay in between. CDR3 length: 16 residues. CDR3 sequence: CASSTNPLAATYEQYF. The CDR3 nucleotides are TGTGCCAGCAGCACTAACCCCTTGGCGGCCACCTACGAGCAGTACTTC.

There are many counts of this clonotype. The rearrangement joins TRBV24-1 to TRBJ2-3, with 15 nucleotides matching TRBD2. V lost 5 bases to trimming and J lost 3 bases; unmatched junction nucleotides: 5. The germline V gene has CDR1 KGHDR and CDR2 SFDVKD. This CDR3 contains 17 residues. CDR3 nucleotide sequence: TGTGCCACCAGTGCCCGGACTAGCGGGAGGGGGACAGATACGCAGTATTTT. It translates to CATSARTSGRGTDTQYF.

This clonotype was recorded at least ten times. The V gene is TRBV5-1, the J gene TRBJ2-1; 11 nucleotides match TRBD1. This CDR3 region has 16 residues. V shed 4 bases, J shed 6 bases, and the junction held 9 bases outside the gene matches. Looked up from germline, CDR1 is SGHRS and CDR2 is YFSETQ. The CDR3 nucleotides read TGCGCCAGCAGCCAGGAGGGACAGGGGGTGAGCAATGAGCAGTTCTTC. Its translation: CASSQEGQGVSNEQFF.

The chain carries TRBV20-1 and TRBJ2-2; D could derive from TRBD1 or TRBD2 (5 bases each). Trimming cost V 6 bases and J 4 bases, with 12 bases left between them. The length of the CDR3 is 13 residues. CDR1 and CDR2 (germline): DFQATT, SNEGSKA (reference sequence). Written as DNA, the CDR3 is TGCAGTGCGGGGACCTTTCCCACCGGGGAGCTGTTTTTT. Amino acids: CSAGTFPTGELFF.

This clonotype showed up many times. The chain has TRBV19 and TRBJ2-4; D may be TRBD1 or TRBD2 (5 bases each). Trimming stripped 4 bases from V and 0 bases from J, with 16 bases between. Germline V gene lookup returns CDR1 LNHDA and CDR2 SQIVND (reference sequence). The CDR3 runs 17 residues. CDR3 sequence (DNA): TGTGCCAGTAGTACTTCCCAGGGACCGTCAGCCAAAAACATTCAGTACTTC. Protein: CASSTSQGPSAKNIQYF.

This clonotype was seen ten or more times. The chain is built from TRBV4-1 and TRBJ1-1, with D uncertain. The CDR3 totals 14 residues. V was pared by 4 bases and J by 2 bases, with 11 bases between. Germline V gene sequence: CDR1 MGHRA, CDR2 YSYEKL. CDR3: CASSRDLGNTEAFF. For the CDR3, the DNA is TGCGCCAGCAGCCGAGACTTGGGAAACACTGAAGCTTTCTTT.